A single sample is the source of the 21 T cell receptor beta chains below, sequenced in a study of T cell repertoires in cytomegalovirus infection. In TCRdb, the reads were re-called with MiXCR into one record per CDR3 protein. The sample records around 490,000 distinct CDR3 sequences, about a quarter being singletons. The source material was PBMCs. The receptors derive from a human donor in good health (CMV status not recorded). Some clones in this sample may be carry-over from other donors' samples.

The V gene is TRBV12-3 or TRBV12-4, the J gene TRBJ2-7; D gene unclear. V lost 6 bases and J lost 7, with 19 bases in between. This CDR3 is built from 14 residues. The CDR3 region has the DNA TGTGCCAGCAGGCTGGATAACCGGCTTGCGGAGCAGTACTTC. Residues: CASRLDNRLAEQYF.

The genes are TRBV5-1 and TRBJ1-3, with D possibly TRBD1 on 6 matching bases. Per the germline V gene, CDR1 is SGHRS and CDR2 is YFSETQ. V gave up 3 bases and J gave up 0 bases, with 7 bases separating them. The CDR3 spans 14 residues. CDR3 protein: CASSWDNSGNTIYF. CDR3 sequence (DNA): TGCGCCAGCAGCTGGGACAACTCTGGAAACACCATATATTTT.

A single count supports this clonotype. The chain uses TRBV7-2 and TRBJ1-2; 10 bases map to TRBD1. Germline assignment: CDR1 SGHTA and CDR2 FQGNSA. This CDR3 is built from 19 residues. The V segment lost 5 bases and the J segment 6 bases; nucleotides outside the gene matches: 21. CDR3 sequence: CASSTAPGTGAGGGHGYTF. CDR3 nucleotides: TGTGCCAGCAGCACGGCCCCCGGGACAGGGGCCGGCGGGGGACATGGCTACACCTTC. Full variable domain (rest looked up from reference TRBV7-2 and TRBJ1-2): GAGVSQSPSNKVTEKGKDVELRCDPISGHTALYWYRQSLGQGLEFLIYFQGNSAPDKSGLPSDRFSAERTGGSVSTLTIQRTQQEDSAVYLCASSTAPGTGAGGGHGYTFGSGTRLTVV.

V and J are TRBV29-1 and TRBJ2-5, with a weak D call TRBD1 (6 bases). V lost 6 bases and J 1 base, leaving 15 bases between the germline ends. From germline, CDR1 is SQVTM and CDR2 ANQGSEA. The CDR3 is 14 amino acids. CDR3 DNA: TGCAGCGTGGGGGACACCACACCCCAAGAGACCCAGTACTTC. Translation: CSVGDTTPQETQYF.

The V and J genes are TRBV7-4 and TRBJ2-3, with 11 bases lining up with TRBD2. The CDR3 is made up of 16 amino acids. With V trimmed by 5 bases and J by 2 bases, 6 bases remained unmatched. From germline, CDR1 is SGHVT and CDR2 SQSDAQ. CDR3 sequence: CASSAQLAGATDTQYF. The CDR3, as DNA: TGTGCCAGCAGCGCCCAACTAGCGGGGGCCACAGATACGCAGTATTTT. The entire variable domain, with the rest obtained from reference TRBV7-4 and TRBJ2-3, is as follows: GAGVSQSPRYKVAKRGRDVALRCDSISGHVTLYWYRQTLGQGSEVLTYSQSDAQRDKSGRPSGRFSAERPERSVSTLKIQRTEQGDSAVYLCASSAQLAGATDTQYFGPGTRLTVL.

The CDR3 nucleotides are TGCGCCAGCAGCCATCGGCAGACTAACTACGAGCAGTACTTC. The encoded protein is CASSHRQTNYEQYF. The V gene is TRBV4-1, the J gene TRBJ2-7; D may be TRBD2 (5 bases). Germline assignment: CDR1 MGHRA and CDR2 YSYEKL. V lost 3 bases and J lost 3, with 12 bases in between. The CDR3 length is 14 residues.

The chain employs TRBV18 and TRBJ2-1; 9 bases are shared with TRBD2. The V segment lost 6 bases and the J segment 0 bases; nucleotides outside the gene matches: 9. This CDR3 has 17 amino acids. The germline gives CDR1 KGHSH, CDR2 LQKENI. The CDR3, as DNA: TGTGCCAGCTCCCAAGCGGGAGGCACCCCCTCCTACAATGAGCAGTTCTTC. As protein: CASSQAGGTPSYNEQFF.

This clonotype was counted a few times. The CDR3 coding sequence is TGTGCCAGCAGTTCCCCCCCCCGGGACAGGGGGAACACTGAAGCTTTCTTT. Translation: CASSSPPRDRGNTEAFF. The chain uses TRBV6-6 and TRBJ1-1; 10 nucleotides line up with TRBD1. Germline loops: CDR1 MNHNY, CDR2 SVGAGI (reference sequence). J was trimmed by 1 base and V by 4 bases; bases with no gene match: 9. The CDR3 length is 17 residues.

The V gene is TRBV19, the J gene TRBJ2-7, with 14 positions matching TRBD2. Per germline, CDR1 LNHDA and CDR2 SQIVND (reference sequence). The V and J ends lost 5 bases and 2 bases, in that order; junction bases with no gene match: 8. The CDR3 is 17 residues long. The CDR3 nucleotides are TGTGCCAGTAGTGCCGGGACTAGCGGGAGCTTCACCTACGAGCAGTACTTC. This sequence encodes CASSAGTSGSFTYEQYF.

This clonotype was seen at least ten times. This sequence joins TRBV7-3 and TRBJ2-1, with TRBD2 matching over 7 bases. There are 16 residues in the CDR3. Germline loops: CDR1 SGHTA, CDR2 FQGTGA. Trimming at V came to 4 bases and at J to 9 bases, leaving 15 bases not matched to a gene. The CDR3 DNA is TGTGCCAGCAGCTCAACCCCCGGACTAGTGGGAGTTGAGCAGTTCTTC. It encodes CASSSTPGLVGVEQFF.

This clonotype was seen only a few times. V is TRBV20-1 and J is TRBJ1-6, with a tentative D call TRBD1 (6 bases). Germline-derived CDR1 and CDR2 are DFQATT and SNEGSKA (reference sequence). The CDR3 extends over 16 amino acids. Trimming removed 6 bases from V and 3 bases from J, with 18 bases in between. The CDR3 protein is CSARGGPTGYNSPLHF. The CDR3 bases are TGCAGTGCCAGGGGTGGCCCGACGGGCTATAATTCACCCCTCCACTTT.

This clonotype was seen only a few times. This chain joins TRBV6-6 and TRBJ2-1, with D possibly TRBD2 on 6 matching bases. CDR1 MNHNY and CDR2 SVGAGI come from the germline V gene (reference sequence). V was shortened by 2 bases and J by 7 bases, with 21 bases between the two germline ends. CDR3 size: 17 residues. In nucleotides, the CDR3 is TGTGCCAGCAGTTACACTTTCCGGGACTTGAGTTGGAATGAGCAGTTCTTC. It yields the protein CASSYTFRDLSWNEQFF.

V usage is TRBV4-3 and J usage is TRBJ2-3, with 7 positions matching TRBD2. Germline lookup yields CDR1 LGHNA and CDR2 YSLEER. Trimming took 1 base from V and 2 from J; bases not matched to a gene: 6. CDR3 size: 16 residues. The CDR3 DNA follows: TGCGCCAGCAGCCAAGGGGGAGCGGGGTACACAGATACGCAGTATTTT. Protein sequence: CASSQGGAGYTDTQYF.

The rearrangement links TRBV15 to TRBJ1-5; TRBD1 might be the D (5 bases). CDR3 length: 14 amino acids. V shed 4 bases and J shed 3 bases, with 10 bases lying between them. Germline CDR1 is LNHNV and CDR2 is YYDKDF (reference sequence). The chain's CDR3 is CATSIGTNNQPQHF. CDR3 sequence (DNA): TGTGCCACCAGCATTGGGACCAACAATCAGCCCCAGCATTTT.

The rearrangement uses TRBV20-1 and TRBJ1-5, with a weak D call TRBD1 (5 bases). The CDR3 consists of 14 residues. Deletions cut 3 bases from V and 7 bases from J, with 16 bases between. In germline, CDR1 is DFQATT, CDR2 SNEGSKA (reference sequence). The CDR3 DNA is TGCAGTGCTAGGGGGAGGGGTACTGGCCAGCCCCAGCATTTT. Translating it yields CSARGRGTGQPQHF.

This sequence joins TRBV6-2 or TRBV6-3 and TRBJ2-7, with 13 bases lining up with TRBD2. The J segment lost 2 bases and the V segment lost 10 bases, leaving 2 bases of the junction unmatched. Germline V gives CDR1 MNHEY, CDR2 SVGEGT. There are 13 residues in the CDR3. The CDR3 region is CATGLAGTYEQYV. Written as DNA, the CDR3 is TGTGCCACGGGACTAGCGGGAACCTACGAGCAGTACGTC.

This clonotype was counted at least ten times. The chain uses TRBV6-1 and TRBJ1-3; TRBD1 matches at 7 bases. This CDR3 has 18 amino acids. The ends lost 5 bases at V and 3 bases at J; junction bases unmatched: 16. Germline CDR1 and CDR2: MNHNS and SASEGT. The CDR3 sequence is CASSSPPWQGVDGNTIYF. CDR3 coding DNA: TGTGCCAGCAGTTCCCCCCCATGGCAGGGGGTAGATGGAAACACCATATATTTT.

Remarks on this clonotype: Sequence at one end of the junction differs from germline and may be a read error. The chain has TRBV20-1 and TRBJ2-1; D perhaps matches TRBD2 (6 bases). The CDR3 is 12 amino acids. Germline values: CDR1 DFQATT, CDR2 SNEGSKA (reference sequence). CDR3 coding DNA: TGCAGCGCTAGGCGGGACGGGGATGAGCAGTTCTTC. Translation gives CSARRDGDEQFF.

This chain uses TRBV6-6 with TRBJ2-7; D is unclear. CDR1 MNHNY and CDR2 SVGAGI come from the germline V gene (reference sequence). V gave up 2 bases and J gave up 4 bases, with 9 bases separating them. CDR3 length: 13 residues. The CDR3 nucleotides read TGTGCCAGCAGTTACGACCCCATTTACGAGCAGTACGTC. Protein product: CASSYDPIYEQYV.

The chain uses TRBV10-3 and TRBJ1-3; D remains unclear. The CDR3 length is 15 residues. Trimming shortened V by 4 bases and J by 1 base, and 11 bases separated the two germline ends. The germline CDR1 and CDR2 sequences are ENHRY and SYGVKD. The CDR3 DNA is TGTGCCATCAGTGCCACTGTGTTGTCTGGAAACACCATATATTTT. As protein: CAISATVLSGNTIYF.

The chain has TRBV28 and TRBJ2-7; 9 positions agree with TRBD2. The CDR3 covers 17 residues. Germline CDR1 is MDHEN and CDR2 is SYDVKM. J gave up 3 bases and V 5 bases, and 14 bases lay outside the gene matches. The CDR3 DNA sequence: TGTGCCAGCAGTCCTCGAGAAGGGACTAGCAGAAACTACGAGCAGTACGTC. Its translation is CASSPREGTSRNYEQYV.